Listed below are T cell receptor beta chains from one sample, sequenced in a study of shared clonotypes between healthy human individuals. The assay was immunoSEQ multiplex PCR, and TCRdb's table has in-frame clones only and misses some. This table holds 2,100,000 or so clones, 90% to 96% found once. Material: naive CD4+ T cells sorted from blood. These receptors were obtained from a young man in good health. Both conserved end residues are part of each CDR3. The order of the fields is J gene, V gene, D gene, clone size, CDR3 protein, CDR3 DNA. A D gene is named only where the DNA matches it firmly. Size tells how often a clone was seen (once, few, many) or the class of an expanded clone, and some rows leave it out.

>TRBJ2-3|TRBV5-1|.|.
CASSFSPRGTSTDTQYF
TGCGCCAGCAGCTTTTCCCCCCGCGGCACTAGCACAGATACGCAGTATTTT
>TRBJ1-5|TRBV7-2|.|.
CASSPMSTQPQHF
TGTGCCAGCAGCCCCATGAGTACTCAGCCCCAGCATTTT
>TRBJ2-1|TRBV6-5|.|.
CATSSLEVSYNEQFF
TGTGCCACCTCCTCCTTAGAAGTCTCCTACAATGAGCAGTTCTTC
>TRBJ2-7|TRBV7-8|TRBD1|.
CASRPRTGIYEQYF
TGTGCCAGCAGACCCCGGACAGGGATCTACGAGCAGTACTTC
>TRBJ1-2|TRBV28|TRBD1|.
CASVDRAAYGYTF
TGTGCCAGTGTGGACAGGGCGGCCTATGGCTACACCTTC
>TRBJ1-4|TRBV5-1|.|.
CASSLGVTWGEYLFF
TGCGCCAGCAGCTTGGGGGTCACATGGGGAGAATATCTGTTTTTT
>TRBJ2-7|TRBV7-3|TRBD1|.
CASGMGQPPYEQYF
TGTGCCAGCGGAATGGGACAGCCTCCCTACGAGCAGTACTTC
>TRBJ1-5|TRBV7-2|.|.
CASSPTGASNQPQHF
TGTGCCAGCAGCCCTACGGGGGCCAGCAATCAGCCCCAGCATTTT
>TRBJ2-7|TRBV6-5|.|.
CASRAQGQGYNEQYF
TGTGCCAGCAGGGCCCAGGGGCAGGGTTATAACGAGCAGTACTTC
>TRBJ2-1|TRBV10-1|TRBD2|.
CASSERRLAGNEQFF
TGCGCCAGCAGTGAAAGGCGACTAGCGGGTAATGAGCAGTTCTTC
>TRBJ1-1|TRBV5-1|TRBD1|.
CASSWQGANTEAFF
TGCGCCAGCAGCTGGCAGGGGGCGAACACTGAAGCTTTCTTT
>TRBJ2-6|TRBV10-3|.|once
CAISEPRESGANVLTF
TGTGCCATCAGTGAGCCCAGGGAGTCTGGGGCCAACGTCCTGACTTTC
>TRBJ2-1|TRBV6-5|TRBD2|.
CASSSPGLAYEQFF
TGTGCCAGCAGCAGTCCGGGACTAGCTTACGAGCAGTTCTTC
>TRBJ1-5|TRBV30|.|.
CAWSAPPIYSNQPQHF
TGTGCCTGGAGTGCCCCTCCGATTTATAGCAATCAGCCCCAGCATTTT
>TRBJ1-6|TRBV11-2|TRBD1|.
CASSNPTGDNSPLHF
TGTGCCAGCAGCAATCCGACAGGGGACAATTCACCCCTCCACTTT
>TRBJ1-1|TRBV7-2|TRBD1|.
CASSFLSRGRTEAFF
TGTGCCAGCAGCTTTCTCAGCAGGGGGAGAACTGAAGCTTTCTTT
>TRBJ1-1|TRBV28|.|once
CASSSLRAVVMGFF
TGTGCCAGCAGTTCCCTTCGGGCAGTGGTTATGGGTTTCTTT
>TRBJ2-2|TRBV30|.|.
CAYSGTKHTGELFF
TGTGCCTACTCTGGGACCAAACACACCGGGGAGCTGTTTTTT
>TRBJ2-7|TRBV5-6|.|.
CASSLRSHSLYEQYF
TGTGCCAGCAGCTTGAGGTCACATTCCCTCTACGAGCAGTACTTC
>TRBJ2-2|TRBV10-3|TRBD2|.
CAISQALAGTGELFF
TGTGCCATCAGTCAGGCCTTAGCGGGGACCGGGGAGCTGTTTTTT
>TRBJ2-7|TRBV14|TRBD2|.
CASSQDLGLASYEQYF
TGTGCCAGCAGCCAAGATTTGGGACTAGCCTCATACGAGCAGTACTTC
>TRBJ2-6|TRBV4-1|.|.
CASSQAATHSGANVLTF
TGCGCCAGCAGCCAAGCGGCCACCCACTCTGGGGCCAACGTCCTGACTTTC
>TRBJ2-1|TRBV6-1|TRBD2|.
CASSGGGSSYNEQFF
TGTGCCAGCAGTGGGGGCGGGAGCTCCTACAATGAGCAGTTCTTC
>TRBJ2-2|TRBV7-9|.|.
CASSLTANTGELFF
TGTGCCAGCAGCCTTACAGCGAACACCGGGGAGCTGTTTTTT
>TRBJ2-2|TRBV5-1|TRBD1|.
CASSQKGQAAGELFF
TGCGCCAGCAGCCAGAAGGGACAGGCCGCCGGGGAGCTGTTTTTT
>TRBJ1-2|TRBV4-1|TRBD1|.
CASSQDRGDRGNYGYTF
TGCGCCAGCAGCCAAGATAGGGGGGACAGGGGAAACTATGGCTACACCTTC
>TRBJ2-1|TRBV11-2|TRBD2|.
CASSLTSASSYNEQFF
TGTGCCAGCAGTCTGACTAGCGCGAGCTCCTACAATGAGCAGTTCTTC
>TRBJ2-4|TRBV28|.|.
CASSLAGNIQYF
TGTGCCAGCAGTTTGGCCGGGAACATTCAGTACTTC
>TRBJ2-5|TRBV19|TRBD2|.
CASMRTSNYQETQYF
TGTGCCAGTATGAGGACTAGTAATTACCAAGAGACCCAGTACTTC
>TRBJ1-2|TRBV5-1|TRBD1|.
CASSSEGQGINGYTF
TGCGCCAGCAGCTCGGAGGGACAGGGGATCAACGGCTACACCTTC
>TRBJ2-1|TRBV9|TRBD2|few
CASTPHSGSDSYNEQFF
TGTGCCAGCACCCCTCATAGCGGGAGCGATTCCTACAATGAGCAGTTCTTC
>TRBJ1-5|TRBV19|.|.
CASSIEGGSNQPQHF
TGTGCCAGTAGTATAGAGGGGGGAAGCAATCAGCCCCAGCATTTT
>TRBJ1-1|TRBV18|.|.
CASSALGWNEAFF
TGTGCCAGCTCGGCCCTGGGGTGGAATGAAGCTTTCTTT
>TRBJ2-3|TRBV15|.|once
CATSRIRGFTDTQYF
TGTGCCACCAGCAGGATCCGGGGATTCACAGATACGCAGTATTTT
>TRBJ1-2|TRBV18|.|.
CASSPGRASSGYTF
TGTGCCAGCTCACCGGGCAGGGCCTCCAGCGGCTACACCTTC
>TRBJ1-2|TRBV2|.|.
CASSEQGGGYTF
TGTGCCAGCAGTGAACAGGGCGGAGGCTACACCTTC
>TRBJ2-1|TRBV5-1|TRBD1|.
CASSPGGSYNEQFF
TGCGCCAGCAGCCCAGGGGGCTCCTACAATGAGCAGTTCTTC
>TRBJ2-2|TRBV10-3|.|.
CAISESSFTGELFF
TGTGCCATCAGTGAGAGCAGTTTCACCGGGGAGCTGTTTTTT
>TRBJ2-5|TRBV6-1|TRBD2|.
CASRAPGLASTPYF
TGTGCCAGCAGGGCACCGGGACTAGCGTCGACCCCGTACTTC
>TRBJ2-1|TRBV10-3|TRBD1|.
CAIRGTGGGDEQFF
TGTGCCATCAGGGGGACAGGGGGCGGCGATGAGCAGTTCTTC
>TRBJ2-7|TRBV27|.|.
CASSLAATYEQYF
TGTGCCAGCAGTTTGGCAGCCACCTACGAGCAGTACTTC
>TRBJ1-2|TRBV5-5|.|.
CASSLEAVDYGYTF
TGTGCCAGCAGCTTGGAGGCGGTCGACTATGGCTACACCTTC
>TRBJ2-1|TRBV28|TRBD2|.
CASPPSAGGGNNEQFF
TGTGCCAGTCCTCCCTCCGCGGGGGGCGGCAACAATGAGCAGTTCTTC
>TRBJ1-1|TRBV2|TRBD1|.
CASSLTGVGTEAFF
TGTGCCAGCAGTCTGACAGGGGTAGGGACTGAAGCTTTCTTT
>TRBJ2-2|TRBV2|TRBD2|.
CASSPLAGGAGELFF
TGTGCCAGCAGCCCTTTAGCGGGAGGGGCCGGGGAGCTGTTTTTT
>TRBJ2-2|TRBV6-1|.|once
CASRSGGANTGELFF
TGTGCCAGCAGAAGCGGTGGGGCCAACACCGGGGAGCTGTTTTTT
>TRBJ2-7|TRBV7-2|TRBD2|.
CASSFYGTSGRMKAYEQYF
TGTGCCAGCAGCTTTTATGGGACTAGCGGGAGGATGAAGGCCTACGAGCAGTACTTC
>TRBJ2-7|TRBV6-5|TRBD2|.
CASSPRTSGTYEQYF
TGTGCCAGCAGTCCCAGGACTAGCGGGACCTACGAGCAGTACTTC
>TRBJ1-5|TRBV5-1|TRBD1|.
CASSSTGGDQPQHF
TGCGCCAGCAGCTCGACAGGGGGAGATCAGCCCCAGCATTTT
>TRBJ2-3|TRBV10-1|.|.
CASSETRSSTDTQYF
TGCGCCAGCAGTGAAACTAGGTCTAGCACAGATACGCAGTATTTT
>TRBJ1-3|TRBV6-1|.|.
CASRIQGSGNTIYF
TGTGCCAGCAGGATACAGGGTTCTGGAAACACCATATATTTT
>TRBJ1-2|TRBV2|.|.
CASNVERYGYTF
TGTGCCAGCAACGTCGAGAGGTATGGCTACACCTTC
>TRBJ1-3|TRBV5-1|TRBD1|.
CASSLSGQRSGNTIYF
TGCGCCAGCAGCTTGTCGGGACAGCGCTCTGGAAACACCATATATTTT